This T cell receptor beta chain was identified during a study of cytomegalovirus exposure and HLA in healthy donors. Points from the study as a whole: Among the most significant clusters, several appeared linked to common viral pathogens in a later analysis.

Concerning this clone: What it binds is not known.

60 Vbeta and 13 Jbeta primers were used in PCR. Generated by immunoSEQ multiplex PCR, the TCRdb table keeps only in-frame clones and is missing some. The sample lists about 200,000 clones; more than 60% were seen once. V was cut by 2 bases and J by 11 bases, with 13 bases left in between. The CDR3 sequence is 13 residues long. In germline, CDR1 is MNHEY, CDR2 SMNVEV (reference sequence). The chain is built from TRBV27 and TRBJ1-5, with unresolved D. Sequenced input: PBMCs. This receptor was identified in a middle-aged man in good health and CMV-seronegative. CDR3: CASSLGRYGAQHF. CDR3 in DNA: TGTGCCAGCAGTTTAGGAAGGTACGGAGCCCAGCATTTT.